The rows below give T cell receptor beta chains drawn from one sample of a study of cytomegalovirus exposure and HLA in healthy donors. The method was immunoSEQ multiplex PCR; TCRdb's version includes in-frame clones alone and lacks a portion of them. The data hold about 170,000 clones, with approximately 80% observed a single time. Input material: PBMCs. The receptors shown here come from a male donor in good health and CMV-seronegative. Each CDR3 is given without its conserved first and last residue. The order of the fields is V gene, J gene, CDR3 protein.

TRBV30	TRBJ1-2	AWSPGTGYGYT
TRBV28	TRBJ2-7	ASRGGLALTINYEQY
TRBV19	TRBJ1-1	ASSLTENTEAF
TRBV5-1	TRBJ2-3	ASSLAARGRDTQY
TRBV6-1	TRBJ2-5	ASSPAGTRQETQY
TRBV27	TRBJ1-2	ASSLGGTAGYGYT
TRBV2	TRBJ2-5	ASSGGAGAETQY
TRBV5-1	.	ASSRTGGPSYEQY
TRBV29-1	.	SVVAGVYEQY
TRBV7-8	TRBJ2-7	ASSLARETPSGGQY
TRBV29-1	TRBJ2-5	GGQGPQETQY
TRBV4-1	TRBJ1-2	ASSHDSDENYGYT
TRBV6-5	TRBJ2-2	ASLGGTPRTGELF
TRBV10-3	TRBJ2-1	AISEPKGTGDNEQF